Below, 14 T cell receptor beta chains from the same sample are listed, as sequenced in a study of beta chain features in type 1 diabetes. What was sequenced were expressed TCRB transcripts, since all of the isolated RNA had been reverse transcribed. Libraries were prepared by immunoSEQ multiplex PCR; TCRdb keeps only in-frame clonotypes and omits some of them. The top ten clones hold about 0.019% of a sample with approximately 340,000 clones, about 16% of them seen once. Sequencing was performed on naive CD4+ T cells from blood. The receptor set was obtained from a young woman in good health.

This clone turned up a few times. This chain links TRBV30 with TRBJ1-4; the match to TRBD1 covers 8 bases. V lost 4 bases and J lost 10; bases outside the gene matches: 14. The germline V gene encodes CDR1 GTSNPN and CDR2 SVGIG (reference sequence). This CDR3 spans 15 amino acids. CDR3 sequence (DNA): TGTGCCTGGAACAAAAGGGCAGGGGGCGAGGGAAAACTGTTTTTT. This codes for CAWNKRAGGEGKLFF.

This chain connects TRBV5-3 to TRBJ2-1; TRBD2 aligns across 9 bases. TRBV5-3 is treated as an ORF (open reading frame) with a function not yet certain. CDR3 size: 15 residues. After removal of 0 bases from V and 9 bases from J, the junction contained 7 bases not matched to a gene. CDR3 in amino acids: CARSLALAGVGEQFF. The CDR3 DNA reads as TGTGCCAGAAGCTTGGCACTAGCGGGTGTAGGTGAGCAGTTCTTC.

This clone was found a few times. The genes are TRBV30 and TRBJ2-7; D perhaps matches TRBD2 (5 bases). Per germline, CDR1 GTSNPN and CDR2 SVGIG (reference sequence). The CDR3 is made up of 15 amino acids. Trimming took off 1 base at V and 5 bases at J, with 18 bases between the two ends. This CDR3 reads CAWSEFVGVGDEQYF. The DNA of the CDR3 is TGTGCCTGGAGTGAATTTGTGGGAGTTGGGGACGAGCAGTACTTC.

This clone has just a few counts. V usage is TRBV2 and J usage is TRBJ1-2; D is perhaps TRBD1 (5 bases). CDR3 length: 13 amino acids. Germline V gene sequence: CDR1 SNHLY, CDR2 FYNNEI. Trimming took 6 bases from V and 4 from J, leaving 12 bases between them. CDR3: CASSNGGGYGYTF. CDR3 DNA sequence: TGTGCCAGCAGCAACGGGGGGGGCTATGGCTACACCTTC.

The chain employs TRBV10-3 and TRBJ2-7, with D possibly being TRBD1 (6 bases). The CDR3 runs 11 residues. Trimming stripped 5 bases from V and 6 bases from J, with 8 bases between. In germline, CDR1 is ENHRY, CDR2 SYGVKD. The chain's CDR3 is CAISTGSEQYF. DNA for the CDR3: TGTGCCATCAGTACAGGGAGCGAGCAGTACTTC.

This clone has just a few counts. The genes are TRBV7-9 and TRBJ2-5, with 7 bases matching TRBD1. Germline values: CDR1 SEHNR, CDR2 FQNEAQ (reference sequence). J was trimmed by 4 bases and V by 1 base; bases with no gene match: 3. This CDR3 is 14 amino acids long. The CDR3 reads CASSLGGTAETQYF. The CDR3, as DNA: TGTGCCAGCAGCTTAGGGGGGACAGCAGAGACCCAGTACTTC.

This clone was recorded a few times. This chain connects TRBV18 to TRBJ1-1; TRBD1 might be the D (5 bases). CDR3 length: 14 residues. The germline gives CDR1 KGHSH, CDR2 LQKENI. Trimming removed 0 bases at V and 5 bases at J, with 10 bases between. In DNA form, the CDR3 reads TGTGCCAGCTCACCACCGCCAGGGAGGACTGAAGCTTTCTTT. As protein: CASSPPPGRTEAFF.

CDR3 in amino acids: CASARGIVNEQYF. The CDR3 nucleotides read TGTGCCAGCGCTCGGGGAATCGTCAACGAGCAGTACTTC. The chain employs TRBV14 and TRBJ2-7, with D possibly matching TRBD2 (5 bases). Trimming took 8 bases from V and 5 from J, leaving 16 bases between them. The germline V gene encodes CDR1 SGHDN and CDR2 FVKESK. This CDR3 has 13 amino acids.

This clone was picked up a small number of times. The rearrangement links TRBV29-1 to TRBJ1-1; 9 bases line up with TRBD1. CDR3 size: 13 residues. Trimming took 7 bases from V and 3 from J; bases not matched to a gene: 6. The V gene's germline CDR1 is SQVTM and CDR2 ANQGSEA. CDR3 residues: CSADRGGHTEAFF. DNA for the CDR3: TGCAGCGCGGACAGGGGAGGACACACTGAAGCTTTCTTT.

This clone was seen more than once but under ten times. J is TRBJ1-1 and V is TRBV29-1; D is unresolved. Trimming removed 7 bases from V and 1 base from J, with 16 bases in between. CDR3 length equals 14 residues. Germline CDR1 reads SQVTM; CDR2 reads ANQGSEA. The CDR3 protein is CSAHPLNSNTEAFF. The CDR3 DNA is TGCAGCGCGCATCCCCTCAACTCGAACACTGAAGCTTTCTTT.

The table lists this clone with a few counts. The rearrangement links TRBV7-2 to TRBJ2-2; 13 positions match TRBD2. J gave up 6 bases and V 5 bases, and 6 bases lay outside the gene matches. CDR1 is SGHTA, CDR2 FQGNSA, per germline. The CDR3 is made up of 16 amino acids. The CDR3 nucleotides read TGTGCCAGCAGCCCCGCCGGGACTAGCGGGGCCGGGGAGCTGTTTTTT. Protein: CASSPAGTSGAGELFF.

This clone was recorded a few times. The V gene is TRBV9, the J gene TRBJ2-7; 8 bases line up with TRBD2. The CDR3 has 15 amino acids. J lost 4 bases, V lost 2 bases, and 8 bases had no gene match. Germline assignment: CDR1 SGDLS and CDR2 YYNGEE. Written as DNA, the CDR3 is TGTGCCAGCAGCGTCGATCCGGGAGGGAAGTACGAGCAGTACTTC. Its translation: CASSVDPGGKYEQYF.

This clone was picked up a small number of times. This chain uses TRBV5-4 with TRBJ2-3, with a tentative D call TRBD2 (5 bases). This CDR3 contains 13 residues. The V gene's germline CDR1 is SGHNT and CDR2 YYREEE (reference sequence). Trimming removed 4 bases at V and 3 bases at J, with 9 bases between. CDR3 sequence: CASSRPGTDTQYF. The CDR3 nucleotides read TGTGCCAGCAGCCGACCGGGGACAGATACGCAGTATTTT. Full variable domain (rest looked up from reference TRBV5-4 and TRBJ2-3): ETGVTQSPTHLIKTRGQQVTLRCSSQSGHNTVSWYQQALGQGPQFIFQYYREEENGRGNFPPRFSGLQFPNYSSELNVNALELDDSALYLCASSRPGTDTQYFGPGTRLTVL.

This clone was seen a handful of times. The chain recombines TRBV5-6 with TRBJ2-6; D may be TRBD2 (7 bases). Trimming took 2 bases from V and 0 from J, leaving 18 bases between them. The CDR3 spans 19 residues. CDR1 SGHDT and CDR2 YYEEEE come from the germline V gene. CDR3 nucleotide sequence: TGTGCCAGCAGCTTTTACGGGGGGCAGGACCCCTCTGGGGCCAACGTCCTGACTTTC. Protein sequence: CASSFYGGQDPSGANVLTF.